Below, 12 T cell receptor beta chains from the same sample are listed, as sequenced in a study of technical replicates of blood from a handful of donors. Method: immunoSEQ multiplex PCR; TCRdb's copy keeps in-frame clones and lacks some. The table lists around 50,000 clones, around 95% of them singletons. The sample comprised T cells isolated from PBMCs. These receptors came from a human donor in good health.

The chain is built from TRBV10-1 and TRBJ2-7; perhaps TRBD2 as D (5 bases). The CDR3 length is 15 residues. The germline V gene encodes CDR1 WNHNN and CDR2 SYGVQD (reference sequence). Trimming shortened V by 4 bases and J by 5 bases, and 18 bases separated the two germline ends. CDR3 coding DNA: TGCGCCAGCAGTGGTGCGGCTAGCTTAATCCACGAGCAGTACTTC. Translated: CASSGAASLIHEQYF.

CDR3 in DNA: TGTGCCAGCAGTGCTACAGGGACAGCGGCTAACTATGGCTACACCTTC. Protein product: CASSATGTAANYGYTF. The chain carries TRBV2 and TRBJ1-2, with 7 bases aligning to TRBD1. The V gene's germline CDR1 is SNHLY and CDR2 FYNNEI. V shed 4 bases and J 0 bases; nucleotides not matched to a gene: 8. The CDR3 length is 16 residues.

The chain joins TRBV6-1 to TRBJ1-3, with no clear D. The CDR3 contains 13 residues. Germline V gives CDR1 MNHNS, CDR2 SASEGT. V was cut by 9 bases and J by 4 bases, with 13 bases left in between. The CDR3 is CASREASGNTIYF. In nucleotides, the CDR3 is TGTGCCAGTCGGGAGGCGAGCGGAAACACCATATATTTT.

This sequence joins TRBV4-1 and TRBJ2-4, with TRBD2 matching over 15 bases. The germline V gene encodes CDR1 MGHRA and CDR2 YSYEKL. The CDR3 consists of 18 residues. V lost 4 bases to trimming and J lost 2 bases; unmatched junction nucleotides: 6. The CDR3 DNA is TGCGCCAGCAGCCCCGGACTAGCGGGAGGGTTAACCAAAAACATTCAGTACTTC. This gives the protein CASSPGLAGGLTKNIQYF.

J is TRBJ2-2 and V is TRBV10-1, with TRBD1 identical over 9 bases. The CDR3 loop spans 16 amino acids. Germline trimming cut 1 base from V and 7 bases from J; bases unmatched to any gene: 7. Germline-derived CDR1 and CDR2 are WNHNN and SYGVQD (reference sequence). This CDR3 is CASSEYGTGPVGELFF. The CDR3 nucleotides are TGCGCCAGCAGTGAGTACGGGACAGGGCCCGTCGGGGAGCTGTTTTTT.

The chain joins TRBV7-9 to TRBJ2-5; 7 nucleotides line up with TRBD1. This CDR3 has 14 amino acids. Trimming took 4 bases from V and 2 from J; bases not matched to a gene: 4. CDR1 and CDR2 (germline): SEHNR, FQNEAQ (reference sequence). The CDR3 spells CASSWTGAQETQYF. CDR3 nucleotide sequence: TGTGCCAGCAGCTGGACAGGAGCTCAAGAGACCCAGTACTTC.

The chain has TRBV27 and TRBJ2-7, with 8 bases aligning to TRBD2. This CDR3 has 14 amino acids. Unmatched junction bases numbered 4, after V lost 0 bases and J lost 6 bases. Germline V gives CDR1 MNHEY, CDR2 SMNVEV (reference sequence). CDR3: CASSLSKTSGEQYF. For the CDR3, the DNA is TGTGCCAGCAGTTTATCGAAAACTAGCGGCGAGCAGTACTTC.

The chain's CDR3 is CAWSDGLADYEQYF. CDR3 sequence (DNA): TGTGCCTGGAGCGACGGACTAGCGGACTACGAGCAGTACTTC. The J gene is TRBJ2-7, the V gene TRBV30; 10 bases are shared with TRBD2. There are 14 residues in the CDR3. After removal of 3 bases from V and 3 bases from J, the junction contained 5 bases not matched to a gene. Germline values: CDR1 GTSNPN, CDR2 SVGIG (reference sequence).

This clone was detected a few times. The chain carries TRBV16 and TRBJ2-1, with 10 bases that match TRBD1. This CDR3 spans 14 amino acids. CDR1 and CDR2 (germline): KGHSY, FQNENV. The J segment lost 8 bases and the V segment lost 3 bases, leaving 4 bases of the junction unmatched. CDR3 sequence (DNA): TGTGCCAGCAGCCACAGACAGGGGGCCGATGAGCAGTTCTTC. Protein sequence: CASSHRQGADEQFF.

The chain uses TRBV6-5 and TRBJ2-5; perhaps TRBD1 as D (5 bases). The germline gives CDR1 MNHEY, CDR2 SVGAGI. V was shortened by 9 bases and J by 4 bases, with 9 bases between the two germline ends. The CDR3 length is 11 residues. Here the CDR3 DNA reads TGTGCCAGTCAGGGTGCAGAGACCCAGTACTTC. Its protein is CASQGAETQYF.

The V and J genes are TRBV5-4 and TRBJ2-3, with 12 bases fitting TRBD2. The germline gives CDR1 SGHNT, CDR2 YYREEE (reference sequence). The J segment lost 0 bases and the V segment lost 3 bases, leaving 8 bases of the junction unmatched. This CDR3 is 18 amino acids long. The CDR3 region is CASSSGLAGTSSTDTQYF. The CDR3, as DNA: TGTGCCAGCAGCTCCGGACTAGCGGGGACCTCTAGCACAGATACGCAGTATTTT.

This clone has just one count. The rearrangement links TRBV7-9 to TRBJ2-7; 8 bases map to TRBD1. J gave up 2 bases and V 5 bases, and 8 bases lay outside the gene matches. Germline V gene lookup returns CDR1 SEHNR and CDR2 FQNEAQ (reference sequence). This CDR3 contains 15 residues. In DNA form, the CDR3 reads TGTGCCAGCAGCCCCAGGGTGACAGGGGCCTACGAGCAGTACTTC. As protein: CASSPRVTGAYEQYF. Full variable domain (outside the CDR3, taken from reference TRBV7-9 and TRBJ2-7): DTGVSQNPRHKITKRGQNVTFRCDPISEHNRLYWYRQTLGQGPEFLTYFQNEAQLEKSRLLSDRFSAERPKGSFSTLEIQRTEQGDSAMYLCASSPRVTGAYEQYFGPGTRLTVT.